The next 30 T cell receptor beta chains were all read from a single sample in a study of OX40 agonist ivuxolimab in advanced cancers. Measured with immunoSEQ multiplex PCR; TCRdb has only the in-frame clones, and not every one. The table shows roughly 70,000 clones, with 89% occurring only once. Sequencing was performed on CD4+ or CD8+ T cells sorted from blood, taken in a trial of the OX40 agonist ivuxolimab. The receptors here all came from an adult with an advanced solid tumor such as melanoma, head and neck, liver or kidney cancer.

The V gene is TRBV30, the J gene TRBJ1-1; 7 nucleotides align to TRBD1. The CDR3 sequence is 11 residues long. CDR1 is GTSNPN and CDR2 is SVGIG in the germline V gene (reference sequence). V shed 5 bases, J shed 10 bases, and the junction held 7 bases outside the gene matches. Here the CDR3 reads CAWGGNRGAFF. In DNA, the CDR3 is TGTGCCTGGGGGGGGAACAGGGGAGCTTTCTTT.

V gene TRBV5-4 combines with J gene TRBJ2-1; the D gene is possibly TRBD1 (6 bases). V gave up 4 bases and J gave up 4 bases, with 15 bases separating them. Germline V gives CDR1 SGHNT, CDR2 YYREEE (reference sequence). CDR3 size: 15 residues. CDR3 nucleotides: TGTGCCAGCAGCCACTTGGGGGCGCAGTACAATGAGCAGTTCTTC. It yields the protein CASSHLGAQYNEQFF.

The gene calls are TRBV6-6 and TRBJ2-7; tentatively, D is TRBD2 (6 bases). The V end lost 2 bases, the J end lost 2 bases, and 16 bases lay between the germline ends. Germline V gene data show CDR1 as MNHNY and CDR2 as SVGAGI (reference sequence). The CDR3 covers 16 residues. The CDR3 coding sequence is TGTGCCAGCAGTTACCGCCCGGGAGAGTCGACCTACGAGCAGTACTTC. It yields the protein CASSYRPGESTYEQYF.

The chain recombines TRBV11-2 with TRBJ1-2; no reliable D call. Trimming removed 6 bases at V and 6 bases at J, with 11 bases between. CDR1 is SGHAT, CDR2 FQNNGV, per germline. The CDR3 has 12 residues. In DNA, the CDR3 is TGTGCCAGCAGTTGGGGAGGAGATGGCTACACCTTC. Translating gives CASSWGGDGYTF.

The chain carries TRBV11-3 and TRBJ2-1, with 11 positions matching TRBD2. Germline CDR1 reads SGHNT; CDR2 reads YENEEA. There are 14 residues in the CDR3. Unmatched junction bases numbered 4, after V lost 5 bases and J lost 7 bases. In nucleotides, the CDR3 is TGTGCCAGCAGCCTCGGGACTAGCGGAAATGAGCAGTTCTTC. It translates to CASSLGTSGNEQFF.

The chain employs TRBV27 and TRBJ2-7, with 13 bases matching TRBD2. The V gene's germline CDR1 is MNHEY and CDR2 SMNVEV (reference sequence). The CDR3 has 14 residues. V shed 5 bases and J 8 bases; nucleotides not matched to a gene: 6. CDR3 residues: CASSTGLAGVKQYF. In DNA, the CDR3 is TGTGCCAGCAGTACCGGACTAGCGGGAGTAAAGCAGTACTTC.

This rearrangement joins TRBV6-6 to TRBJ1-5; a weak D match, TRBD1 (5 bases). The germline V gene encodes CDR1 MNHNY and CDR2 SVGAGI (reference sequence). With 7 bases removed from V and 4 bases from J, the gap between germline ends came to 11 bases. The CDR3 is made up of 13 amino acids. CDR3 in amino acids: CASIGGLNQPQHF. In DNA, the CDR3 is TGTGCCAGCATTGGGGGTTTAAATCAGCCCCAGCATTTT.

In DNA, the CDR3 is TGTGCCAGCAGCCGTGGACCGACAGGGGGCTCATTGAAAGAGACCCAGTACTTC. It encodes CASSRGPTGGSLKETQYF. The chain recombines TRBV7-6 with TRBJ2-5; TRBD1 matches 10 bases. Germline CDR1 reads SGHVS; CDR2 reads FNYEAQ. The CDR3 is made up of 18 amino acids. V trimming: 5 bases; J trimming: 3 bases; junction bases outside the gene matches: 15.

The chain links TRBV30 to TRBJ2-7, with TRBD1 matching over 11 bases. The CDR3 consists of 14 residues. J was trimmed by 6 bases and V by 2 bases; bases with no gene match: 6. The germline CDR1 and CDR2 sequences are GTSNPN and SVGIG (reference sequence). Written as DNA, the CDR3 is TGTGCCTGGAGTCACGGACAGGGGGCGGGCGAGCAGTACTTC. It yields the protein CAWSHGQGAGEQYF.

J is TRBJ2-1 and V is TRBV7-2, with 7 nucleotides matching TRBD2. CDR1 SGHTA and CDR2 FQGNSA come from the germline V gene. V was clipped by 3 bases and J by 2 bases; unmatched bases: 1. This CDR3 comprises 14 residues. The CDR3 coding sequence is TGTGCCAGCAGCTTCGCGGGAGCCTACAATGAGCAGTTCTTC. It encodes CASSFAGAYNEQFF.

The rearrangement uses TRBV7-9 and TRBJ1-3; TRBD1 matches at 7 bases. CDR3 size: 14 residues. Germline CDR1 is SEHNR and CDR2 is FQNEAQ (reference sequence). V lost 6 bases, J lost 3 bases, and 5 bases stayed unmatched. The CDR3 DNA reads as TGTGCCAGCAGGACCGACAGGGATGGAAACACCATATATTTT. Translating gives CASRTDRDGNTIYF.

The CDR3 DNA reads as TGTGCCAGCAGTGAAAACTTGTGGGAGACCCAGTACTTC. It translates to CASSENLWETQYF. The J gene is TRBJ2-5, the V gene TRBV6-4; D is undetermined. V lost 3 bases, J lost 5 bases, and 10 bases lay in between. Germline V lookup: CDR1 MRHNA, CDR2 SNTAGT. The CDR3 consists of 13 residues.

The V call is TRBV7-9, the J call TRBJ2-3, with TRBD2 matching 12 bases. The CDR3 length is 16 residues. Per germline, CDR1 SEHNR and CDR2 FQNEAQ (reference sequence). J was trimmed by 3 bases and V by 3 bases; bases with no gene match: 4. CDR3 coding DNA: TGTGCCAGCAGCTTGTTACTAGCGGGAGGTACAGATACGCAGTATTTT. Residues: CASSLLLAGGTDTQYF.

The gene calls are TRBV7-9 and TRBJ1-1; D is possibly TRBD1 (5 bases). Trimming stripped 1 base from V and 7 bases from J, with 16 bases between. This CDR3 is built from 15 residues. CDR1 is SEHNR and CDR2 is FQNEAQ in the germline V gene (reference sequence). The DNA for the CDR3 is TGTGCCAGCAGCTTAGGGGACGGGATAACAAGTGAAGCTTTCTTT. It yields the protein CASSLGDGITSEAFF.

The V and J genes are TRBV7-5 and TRBJ2-1. TRBV7-5 is annotated as a pseudogene. This CDR3 contains 16 residues. This CDR3 reads CVRSSPGDFSYNEQFF. Written as DNA, the CDR3 is TGTGTCAGAAGCTCACCGGGCGACTTCTCCTACAATGAGCAGTTCTTC.

The chain carries TRBV30 and TRBJ1-4, with 7 positions matching TRBD1. This CDR3 spans 14 amino acids. Germline V gene sequence: CDR1 GTSNPN, CDR2 SVGIG (reference sequence). V shed 0 bases and J 8 bases; nucleotides not matched to a gene: 6. In DNA, the CDR3 is TGTGCCTGGAGTGTGGAGGGGGCGAGGGAAAAACTGTTTTTT. Protein product: CAWSVEGAREKLFF.

The J gene is TRBJ2-5, the V gene TRBV30; unclear D gene. From germline, CDR1 is GTSNPN and CDR2 SVGIG (reference sequence). The CDR3 is 13 residues long. The ends were cut back, 0 bases at V and 4 bases at J, with 9 bases in the middle. CDR3 loop: CAWSVVSPETQYF. CDR3 sequence (DNA): TGTGCCTGGAGTGTTGTTAGTCCAGAGACCCAGTACTTC.

The V and J genes are TRBV9 and TRBJ2-2; 12 positions match TRBD2. The V segment lost 4 bases and the J segment 5 bases; nucleotides outside the gene matches: 9. The CDR3 totals 17 residues. The germline gives CDR1 SGDLS, CDR2 YYNGEE. The CDR3 bases are TGTGCCAGCAGCCCAGGGCTAGCGGGAGGGGAGACCGGGGAGCTGTTTTTT. Protein sequence: CASSPGLAGGETGELFF.

The genes are TRBV29-1 and TRBJ2-5; 7 bases are shared with TRBD2. Germline lookup yields CDR1 SQVTM and CDR2 ANQGSEA. V was pared by 6 bases and J by 5 bases, with 15 bases of the junction left unmatched. The CDR3 spans 15 residues. CDR3 sequence: CSVQKTTAGEETQYF. CDR3 in DNA: TGCAGCGTCCAAAAGACTACTGCGGGAGAGGAGACCCAGTACTTC.

This clone was picked up one time. The chain uses TRBV2 and TRBJ2-7; D remains ambiguous. Germline V CDR1 and CDR2: SNHLY, FYNNEI. The CDR3 totals 12 residues. V was cut by 7 bases and J by 2 bases, with 9 bases left in between. Here the CDR3 reads CASNQRTYEQYF. DNA for the CDR3: TGTGCCAGCAATCAGCGCACCTACGAGCAGTACTTC.

The chain employs TRBV5-4 and TRBJ2-5; D assignment may be TRBD1 or TRBD2 (6 bases each). The end of the DNA is better explained by TRBJ2-7, so the J call may be wrong. The CDR3 is 18 amino acids. In germline, CDR1 is SGHNT, CDR2 YYREEE (reference sequence). The CDR3 loop is CASSPGAGGGGLDYEQYF. CDR3 DNA sequence: TGTGCCAGCAGCCCAGGGGCCGGAGGGGGAGGCCTCGACTACGAGCAGTACTTC.

The sample holds a few counts of this clone. V usage is TRBV4-2 and J usage is TRBJ2-1; TRBD1 aligns across 7 bases. V lost 2 bases and J lost 7; bases outside the gene matches: 11. The CDR3 length is 16 residues. Germline V gene data show CDR1 as LGHNA and CDR2 as YNFKEQ. CDR3 coding DNA: TGTGCCAGCAGCCAACCCGAGGCAGGGGGTAGTAATGAGCAGTTCTTC. This gives the protein CASSQPEAGGSNEQFF.

On this clone itself: The sample has other DNA sequences that encode this CDR3 too. The chain uses TRBV7-9 and TRBJ1-6; possibly TRBD1 for D (6 bases). CDR3 size: 15 residues. V shed 0 bases and J shed 6 bases, with 9 bases lying between them. Germline V gene sequence: CDR1 SEHNR, CDR2 FQNEAQ (reference sequence). In DNA, the CDR3 is TGTGCCAGCAGCTTAGCATCAGGGGTTAATTCACCCCTCCACTTT. This codes for CASSLASGVNSPLHF.

This rearrangement joins TRBV15 to TRBJ2-2; TRBD1 matches 7 bases. Germline CDR1 and CDR2: LNHNV and YYDKDF (reference sequence). Trimming took 5 bases from V and 7 from J; bases not matched to a gene: 7. The CDR3 extends over 14 amino acids. The CDR3 DNA reads as TGTGCCACCAGCCGGGACAGAGGAAGCGGGGAGCTGTTTTTT. It translates to CATSRDRGSGELFF.

The genes are TRBV4-1 and TRBJ1-2; D might be TRBD1 (5 bases). V lost 0 bases to trimming and J lost 2 bases, with 7 bases between them. The CDR3 totals 14 residues. Germline loops: CDR1 MGHRA, CDR2 YSYEKL. CDR3 loop: CASSQERGNYGYTF. The CDR3 region has the DNA TGCGCCAGCAGCCAAGAGAGGGGCAACTATGGCTACACCTTC.

The chain has TRBV29-1 and TRBJ2-5; the D is unclear. Germline V gene data show CDR1 as SQVTM and CDR2 as ANQGSEA. Trimming pared 7 bases from V and 0 bases from J, leaving 15 bases between. CDR3 length: 14 amino acids. The CDR3 DNA is TGCAGCGGATATTCGGGCGGCGACCAAGAGACCCAGTACTTC. This translates into CSGYSGGDQETQYF.

V is TRBV9 and J is TRBJ2-1; 14 nucleotides agree with TRBD2. The CDR3 length is 16 residues. Trimming at V came to 1 base and at J to 5 bases, leaving 2 bases not matched to a gene. Germline CDR1 SGDLS, CDR2 YYNGEE. CDR3 coding DNA: TGTGCCAGCAGCGTACTGGGACTAGCGGGGGACAATGAGCAGTTCTTC. This encodes CASSVLGLAGDNEQFF.

The chain combines TRBV4-1 with TRBJ2-7; TRBD1 aligns across 7 bases. Trimming at V came to 3 bases and at J to 2 bases, leaving 10 bases not matched to a gene. CDR3 length equals 16 residues. CDR1 and CDR2 (germline): MGHRA, YSYEKL. CDR3 nucleotides: TGCGCCAGCAGCCAGGGTCAGGGGGTGAAGGCCTACGAGCAGTACTTC. This translates into CASSQGQGVKAYEQYF.

The chain uses TRBV10-3 and TRBJ2-7, with D perhaps TRBD1 (5 bases). Trimming shortened V by 6 bases and J by 0 bases, and 6 bases separated the two germline ends. In germline, CDR1 is ENHRY, CDR2 SYGVKD. The CDR3 contains 12 residues. The CDR3 region is CAIRDTSYEQYF. CDR3 nucleotides: TGTGCCATCAGGGACACCTCCTACGAGCAGTACTTC.

This clone was observed a few times. The gene calls are TRBV2 and TRBJ2-2; a possible D gene is TRBD2 (6 bases). The CDR3 spans 15 residues. The germline CDR1 and CDR2 sequences are SNHLY and FYNNEI. V was shortened by 6 bases and J by 3 bases, with 14 bases between the two germline ends. The CDR3 protein is CASSLGLLYTGELFF. The CDR3 coding sequence is TGTGCCAGCAGCTTGGGACTTCTTTACACCGGGGAGCTGTTTTTT.